This passage covers 32 T cell receptor beta chains from one sample sequenced in a study of T cells after yellow fever vaccination. From the 5' RACE reads, TCRdb called clonotypes with MiXCR, one entry per CDR3 protein. Of around 260,000 distinct CDR3 sequences in the sample, around 4.9% were seen once. This material consisted of CD4+ T cells sorted from PBMCs, taken on the day of the yellow fever booster vaccination. The receptors were gathered from a man aged 18 to 29 who received the YFV17D yellow fever vaccine.

This clonotype was seen ten or more times. The V and J genes are TRBV24-1 and TRBJ1-2, with D perhaps matching TRBD1 (6 bases). The V gene lost 6 bases and the J gene lost 8 bases, with 15 bases spanning the gap. The CDR3 consists of 13 residues. In germline, CDR1 is KGHDR, CDR2 SFDVKD. Here the CDR3 reads CATSKTGSAGYTF. CDR3 DNA sequence: TGTGCCACCAGTAAAACAGGGTCTGCGGGCTACACCTTC.

This chain joins TRBV6-5 and TRBJ2-3, with D perhaps matching TRBD2 (6 bases). V lost 2 bases and J lost 0, with 9 bases in between. Germline CDR1 is MNHEY and CDR2 is SVGAGI. The CDR3 length is 15 residues. Here the CDR3 reads CASSYRGESTDTQYF. CDR3 DNA: TGTGCCAGCAGTTACCGCGGGGAGAGCACAGATACGCAGTATTTT.

This clonotype was seen at least ten times. This chain links TRBV20-1 with TRBJ2-5; 7 positions agree with TRBD1. Unmatched junction bases numbered 8, after V lost 4 bases and J lost 6 bases. CDR1 and CDR2 from the germline V gene are DFQATT and SNEGSKA (reference sequence). This CDR3 is built from 13 residues. In DNA, the CDR3 is TGCAGTGCTACGGACAGGATGGTACAGACCCAGTACTTC. This encodes CSATDRMVQTQYF.

This clonotype was detected a few times. V gene TRBV4-3 combines with J gene TRBJ2-1; 8 bases fit TRBD2. CDR3 length: 19 amino acids. After removal of 1 base from V and 1 base from J, the junction contained 12 bases not matched to a gene. The germline gives CDR1 LGHNA, CDR2 YSLEER. CDR3 DNA sequence: TGCGCCAGCAGCCAAGTAAAGCGGGGGCCCGAGCAATCCTACAATGAGCAGTTCTTC. It is translated as CASSQVKRGPEQSYNEQFF.

The chain is built from TRBV12-3 or TRBV12-4 and TRBJ1-5; no reliable D call. The CDR3 covers 16 residues. V gave up 3 bases and J gave up 1 base, with 13 bases separating them. CDR3 sequence: CASSLRQGLSNQPQHF. The CDR3 region has the DNA TGTGCCAGCAGTTTGCGGCAAGGTTTAAGCAATCAGCCCCAGCATTTT.

The table lists this clonotype with a few counts. This chain links TRBV6-6 with TRBJ2-1; 13 positions match TRBD2. V lost 7 bases and J lost 9; bases outside the gene matches: 9. CDR1 and CDR2 (germline): MNHNY, SVGAGI (reference sequence). The length of the CDR3 is 15 residues. The chain's CDR3 is CASTPGLAGAGEQFF. The CDR3 region has the DNA TGTGCCAGCACCCCCGGACTAGCGGGGGCGGGTGAGCAGTTCTTC.

The V call is TRBV20-1, the J call TRBJ2-5; TRBD1 matches at 8 bases. Looked up from germline, CDR1 is DFQATT and CDR2 is SNEGSKA (reference sequence). The length of the CDR3 is 15 residues. Germline trimming cut 6 bases from V and 0 bases from J; bases unmatched to any gene: 9. CDR3 region: CSADLRDRYQETQYF. CDR3 bases: TGCAGTGCCGATCTCCGGGACAGGTACCAAGAGACCCAGTACTTC.

The chain recombines TRBV7-2 with TRBJ1-2, with a possible D match to TRBD1 (6 bases). CDR1 is SGHTA, CDR2 FQGNSA, per germline. V lost 0 bases to trimming and J lost 8 bases, with 10 bases between them. The CDR3 covers 13 residues. CDR3 in amino acids: CASSLAGGEGYTF. The CDR3 bases are TGTGCCAGCAGCTTAGCAGGGGGAGAGGGCTACACCTTC.

There are a few counts of this clonotype. The rearrangement links TRBV2 to TRBJ1-1, with TRBD1 as a possible D gene (5 bases). There are 14 residues in the CDR3. Looked up from germline, CDR1 is SNHLY and CDR2 is FYNNEI. V shed 8 bases and J shed 0 bases, with 13 bases lying between them. The CDR3 DNA follows: TGTGCCAGCTTACTGGACAAGCTGAACACTGAAGCTTTCTTT. Translated, it gives CASLLDKLNTEAFF.

This clonotype was seen more than once but under ten times. V usage is TRBV4-1 and J usage is TRBJ2-6; weak D call: TRBD1 (6 bases). Per the germline V gene, CDR1 is MGHRA and CDR2 is YSYEKL. V shed 0 bases and J shed 0 bases, with 15 bases lying between them. The CDR3 has 19 residues. CDR3 DNA: TGCGCCAGCAGCCAAGATCCAGACAGGCGCTTCTCTGGGGCCAACGTCCTGACTTTC. Amino acids: CASSQDPDRRFSGANVLTF.

This clonotype was recorded many times. The V and J genes are TRBV5-1 and TRBJ1-3, with D tentatively TRBD1 (5 bases). This CDR3 is built from 14 residues. The ends were cut back, 3 bases at V and 9 bases at J, with 16 bases in the middle. In germline, CDR1 is SGHRS, CDR2 YFSETQ. CDR3 in amino acids: CASSSTGTSPTIYF. CDR3 bases: TGCGCCAGCAGCTCTACCGGGACCTCTCCCACCATATATTTT.

The V and J genes are TRBV6-5 and TRBJ2-3, with D uncertain. Trimming shortened V by 2 bases and J by 9 bases, and 6 bases separated the two germline ends. The V gene's germline CDR1 is MNHEY and CDR2 SVGAGI. The CDR3 covers 11 residues. CDR3 nucleotide sequence: TGTGCCAGCAGTTACGATGGGACGCAGTATTTT. Translating it yields CASSYDGTQYF.

Ten or more counts support this clonotype. The chain recombines TRBV9 with TRBJ1-6; weak D call: TRBD1 (5 bases). The CDR3 has 16 residues. Trimming stripped 4 bases from V and 1 base from J, with 12 bases between. Germline CDR1 is SGDLS and CDR2 is YYNGEE. CDR3 sequence reads: CASSPLGGSYNSPLHF. Here the CDR3 DNA reads TGTGCCAGCAGCCCCCTCGGGGGATCCTATAATTCACCCCTCCACTTT.

This clonotype was detected only a few times. The chain carries TRBV27 and TRBJ1-1, with D unresolved. Per the germline V gene, CDR1 is MNHEY and CDR2 is SMNVEV (reference sequence). The CDR3 is 17 residues long. The V end was cut by 1 base, the J end by 0 bases, with 15 bases between. CDR3 residues: CASSLWEPGRMNTEAFF. In DNA form, the CDR3 reads TGTGCCAGCAGTTTATGGGAGCCAGGTCGCATGAACACTGAAGCTTTCTTT.

This rearrangement joins TRBV9 to TRBJ1-4; D remains unclear. Trimming left V 2 bases short and J 10 bases short, with 12 bases between. Germline V gene sequence: CDR1 SGDLS, CDR2 YYNGEE. The CDR3 loop spans 13 amino acids. The DNA of the CDR3 is TGTGCCAGCAGCGTTTTCATCGGTGGAAAACTGTTTTTT. This sequence encodes CASSVFIGGKLFF.

This rearrangement joins TRBV5-6 to TRBJ2-5; 9 bases are a match to TRBD1. This CDR3 is 15 amino acids long. The V segment lost 4 bases and the J segment 4 bases; nucleotides outside the gene matches: 8. From germline, CDR1 is SGHDT and CDR2 YYEEEE. In DNA, the CDR3 is TGTGCCAGCAGCGACACAGGGGGCTGGCTAGAGACCCAGTACTTC. Its protein product is CASSDTGGWLETQYF.

This sequence joins TRBV5-1 and TRBJ2-7; D assignment may be TRBD1 or TRBD2 (5 bases each). Trimming took 3 bases from V and 0 from J, leaving 13 bases between them. Germline-derived CDR1 and CDR2 are SGHRS and YFSETQ. The CDR3 sequence is 15 residues long. This CDR3 reads CASSWDGSSSYEQYV. The DNA of the CDR3 is TGCGCCAGCAGCTGGGACGGATCTAGCTCCTACGAGCAGTACGTC.

This clonotype has just a few counts. The V call is TRBV4-3, the J call TRBJ2-3, with D perhaps TRBD1 or TRBD2 (5 bases each). V gave up 2 bases and J gave up 0 bases, with 9 bases separating them. This CDR3 region has 15 residues. Germline V gives CDR1 LGHNA, CDR2 YSLEER. CDR3 in DNA: TGCGCCAGCAGCCAAATCGGGGCTAGCACAGATACGCAGTATTTT. It codes for CASSQIGASTDTQYF.

The table lists this clonotype with a few counts. The chain recombines TRBV28 with TRBJ2-3, with TRBD1 matching over 9 bases. This CDR3 region has 15 residues. With V trimmed by 5 bases and J by 4 bases, 7 bases remained unmatched. Germline V gives CDR1 MDHEN, CDR2 SYDVKM. CDR3 DNA sequence: TGTGCCAGCAGTACCTCGGGACAGGGCGCAGATACGCAGTATTTT. This codes for CASSTSGQGADTQYF. The variable domain in full, completed from reference TRBV28 and TRBJ2-3, reads DVKVTQSSRYLVKRTGEKVFLECVQDMDHENMFWYRQDPGLGLRLIYFSYDVKMKEKGDIPEGYSVSREKKERFSLILESASTNQTSMYLCASSTSGQGADTQYFGPGTRLTVL.

A few counts support this clonotype. The chain couples TRBV29-1 to TRBJ1-1; TRBD1 matches 8 bases. This CDR3 comprises 14 residues. Germline-derived CDR1 and CDR2 are SQVTM and ANQGSEA. The J segment lost 0 bases and the V segment lost 6 bases, leaving 6 bases of the junction unmatched. The CDR3 sequence: CSVDRDRLNTEAFF. CDR3 nucleotide sequence: TGCAGCGTGGACCGGGACAGGCTGAACACTGAAGCTTTCTTT.

The chain recombines TRBV7-2 with TRBJ2-3; the D gene is possibly TRBD1 (6 bases). The ends were cut back, 5 bases at V and 1 base at J, with 19 bases in the middle. The germline gives CDR1 SGHTA, CDR2 FQGNSA. The CDR3 extends over 17 amino acids. The CDR3 sequence: CASSPPAGTLGTDTQYF. CDR3 bases: TGTGCCAGCAGCCCTCCGGCAGGGACACTCGGCACAGATACGCAGTATTTT.

This clonotype came up a few times. This chain uses TRBV27 with TRBJ1-6; D gene uncertain. From germline, CDR1 is MNHEY and CDR2 SMNVEV (reference sequence). V lost 5 bases and J lost 7, with 12 bases in between. CDR3 length: 14 amino acids. The CDR3 DNA reads TGTGCCAGCAGTACCCGAACCGCAAATTCACCCCTCCACTTT. Translation: CASSTRTANSPLHF.

The V gene is TRBV15, the J gene TRBJ2-7, with unresolved D. Looked up from germline, CDR1 is LNHNV and CDR2 is YYDKDF (reference sequence). CDR3 length: 13 residues. V was clipped by 0 bases and J by 4 bases, with 7 bases between them. In DNA, the CDR3 is TGTGCCACCAGCAGAGATAGGGTATACGAGCAGTACGTC. It specifies CATSRDRVYEQYV.

The chain employs TRBV5-1 and TRBJ1-4; D is unresolved. With 0 bases removed from V and 0 bases from J, the gap between germline ends came to 9 bases. The CDR3 totals 16 residues. Per the germline V gene, CDR1 is SGHRS and CDR2 is YFSETQ. The CDR3 DNA follows: TGCGCCAGCAGCTTGGCCACCCGGGCAACTAATGAAAAACTGTTTTTT. It encodes CASSLATRATNEKLFF.

In this sample, this clonotype turned up a few times. The CDR3 here is CASSRTDSPLHF. DNA for the CDR3: TGTGCCAGCAGTCGGACCGATTCACCCCTCCACTTT. The chain recombines TRBV6-2 or TRBV6-3 with TRBJ1-6; D gene ambiguous. The V gene lost 5 bases and the J gene lost 8 bases, with 7 bases spanning the gap. The germline CDR1 and CDR2 sequences are MNHEY and SVGEGT. There are 12 residues in the CDR3.

This clonotype occurred a few times. V usage is TRBV7-2 and J usage is TRBJ1-4; D unclear. V gave up 2 bases and J gave up 8 bases, with 12 bases separating them. The CDR3 runs to 14 residues. Germline CDR1 SGHTA, CDR2 FQGNSA. For the CDR3, the DNA is TGTGCCAGCAGCTTAAGGGTTGCGGGCGAAAAACTGTTTTTT. This codes for CASSLRVAGEKLFF.

This clonotype was seen more than once but under ten times. This chain joins TRBV2 and TRBJ2-5; D ambiguous. Trimming shortened V by 4 bases and J by 0 bases, and 9 bases separated the two germline ends. The CDR3 covers 14 residues. CDR1 is SNHLY and CDR2 is FYNNEI in the germline V gene. The CDR3 nucleotides are TGTGCCAGCAGTGTGCGGTCGTACCAAGAGACCCAGTACTTC. As protein: CASSVRSYQETQYF.

This clonotype was detected many times. The rearrangement uses TRBV25-1 and TRBJ2-1; D ambiguous. Germline V gives CDR1 MGHDK, CDR2 SYGVNS. The CDR3 has 15 residues. V was pared by 1 base and J by 0 bases, with 7 bases between. The CDR3 DNA follows: TGTGCCAGCAGTGAATCAGAGAGCTCCTACAATGAGCAGTTCTTC. This encodes CASSESESSYNEQFF.

This clonotype has at least ten counts. The gene calls are TRBV12-3 or TRBV12-4 and TRBJ1-5; D unclear. The CDR3 has 14 residues. V lost 6 bases to trimming and J lost 0 bases, with 9 bases between them. CDR3 region: CASSLPNSNQPQHF. The DNA for the CDR3 is TGTGCCAGCAGCCTCCCCAATAGCAATCAGCCCCAGCATTTT.

This clonotype was seen only a few times. The V call is TRBV6-5, the J call TRBJ1-5; D is ambiguous. Trimming cost V 5 bases and J 0 bases, with 11 bases left between them. Germline V gene lookup returns CDR1 MNHEY and CDR2 SVGAGI. The CDR3 has 15 amino acids. Here the CDR3 reads CASSAEFYSNQPQHF. The DNA of the CDR3 is TGTGCCAGCAGTGCCGAATTTTATAGCAATCAGCCCCAGCATTTT.

This clonotype was counted a few times. This chain joins TRBV9 and TRBJ1-2; D may be TRBD1 (5 bases). V shed 0 bases and J shed 4 bases, with 7 bases lying between them. Germline CDR1 SGDLS, CDR2 YYNGEE. There are 13 residues in the CDR3. Here the CDR3 reads CASSVGDGYGYTF. The CDR3 DNA reads as TGTGCCAGCAGCGTAGGGGACGGCTATGGCTACACCTTC.

This clonotype was observed at least ten times. The chain joins TRBV21-1 to TRBJ2-1; the table's TRBD1 call for D was not verified on the DNA. TRBV21-1 represents a pseudogene. The CDR3 loop spans 16 amino acids. The CDR3 loop is CASSPMRRQGNNEQFF. The CDR3 DNA follows: TGTGCCAGCAGCCCGATGCGGAGACAGGGGAATAATGAGCAGTTCTTC.